The clone carrying this TCR beta chain was counted only a few times. Its target is not known. The data stem from a study of T cells after posttransplantation cyclophosphamide. On the day of bone marrow donation, the related graft donor provided peripheral blood. This table comes from immunoSEQ multiplex PCR, and its TCRdb copy is limited to in-frame clones, with some not included. The sample counts about 44,000 clones, none seen once; the ten largest own less than 2.5%. Germline assignment: CDR1 SGHRS and CDR2 YFSETQ. V was shortened by 1 base and J by 9 bases, with 17 bases between the two germline ends. The CDR3 runs 15 residues. Study-wide points: Donor-recipient repertoire similarity was low at 1-2 months, rising over year one. Recipient CMV seropositivity and CMV reactivation strongly tracked TRB clonality. TRB overlap between skin or GI tissue T cells and blood was limited.

V is TRBV5-1 and J is TRBJ2-1, with D possibly matching TRBD1 (6 bases). Material: PBMCs. This receptor was identified in a man in his forties in good health, CMV-negative, and a related stem cell transplant donor. CDR3 amino acids: CASSLTGSTTGEQFF. The CDR3 DNA reads as TGCGCCAGCAGCTTGACAGGGAGTACAACTGGTGAGCAGTTCTTC.